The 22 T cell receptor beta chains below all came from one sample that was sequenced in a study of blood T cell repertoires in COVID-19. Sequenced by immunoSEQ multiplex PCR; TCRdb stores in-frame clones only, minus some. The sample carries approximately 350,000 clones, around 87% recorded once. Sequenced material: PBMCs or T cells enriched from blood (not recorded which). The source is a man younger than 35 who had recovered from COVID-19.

CDR3 region: CAAGTGGTNTIYF. As DNA, the CDR3 is TGTGCCGCCGGGACAGGGGGTACGAACACCATATATTTT. The chain is built from TRBV19 and TRBJ1-3; 11 bases match TRBD1. This CDR3 comprises 13 residues. CDR1 and CDR2 (germline): LNHDA, SQIVND (reference sequence). The V segment lost 11 bases and the J segment 7 bases; nucleotides outside the gene matches: 7.

In DNA form, the CDR3 reads TGTGCCAGCAGCCCTGGAGGGGGCAACACCGGGGAGCTGTTTTTT. Encoded protein: CASSPGGGNTGELFF. The V and J genes are TRBV11-3 and TRBJ2-2, with TRBD1 as a possible D gene (7 bases). V lost 5 bases to trimming and J lost 2 bases, with 12 bases between them. The CDR3 totals 15 residues. Germline-derived CDR1 and CDR2 are SGHNT and YENEEA.

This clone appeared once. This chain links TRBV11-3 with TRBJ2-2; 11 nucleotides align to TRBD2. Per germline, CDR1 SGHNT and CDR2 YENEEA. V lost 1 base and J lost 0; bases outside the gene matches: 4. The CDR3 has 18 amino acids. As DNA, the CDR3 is TGTGCCAGCAGCTTAGGACAGACTAGCGGGACGAACACCGGGGAGCTGTTTTTT. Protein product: CASSLGQTSGTNTGELFF.

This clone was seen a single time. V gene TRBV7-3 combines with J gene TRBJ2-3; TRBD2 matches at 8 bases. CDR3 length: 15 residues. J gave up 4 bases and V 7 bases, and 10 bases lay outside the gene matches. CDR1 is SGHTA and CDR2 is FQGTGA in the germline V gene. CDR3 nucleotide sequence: TGTGCCAGCACTCAAACGGGGGGGACCGCAGATACGCAGTATTTT. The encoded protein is CASTQTGGTADTQYF.

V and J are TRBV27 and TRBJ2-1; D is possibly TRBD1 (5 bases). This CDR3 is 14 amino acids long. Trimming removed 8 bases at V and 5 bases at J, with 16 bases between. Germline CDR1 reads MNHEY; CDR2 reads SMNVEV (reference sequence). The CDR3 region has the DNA TGTGCCAGCGGACCCAGGGTGCGTGACAATGAGCAGTTCTTC. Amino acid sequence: CASGPRVRDNEQFF.

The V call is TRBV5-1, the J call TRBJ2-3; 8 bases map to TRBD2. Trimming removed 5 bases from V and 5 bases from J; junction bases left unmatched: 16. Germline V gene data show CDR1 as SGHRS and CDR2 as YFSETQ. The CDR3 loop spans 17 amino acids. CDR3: CASSSLGQAGGGDTQYF. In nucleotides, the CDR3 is TGCGCCAGCAGTTCCCTAGGGCAGGCGGGGGGCGGAGATACGCAGTATTTT.

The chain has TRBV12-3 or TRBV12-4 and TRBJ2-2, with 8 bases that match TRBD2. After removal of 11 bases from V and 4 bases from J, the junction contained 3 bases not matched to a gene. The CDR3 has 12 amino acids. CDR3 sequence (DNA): TGTGCCTCGGGAGGGGCCACCGGGGAGCTGTTTTTT. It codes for CASGGATGELFF.

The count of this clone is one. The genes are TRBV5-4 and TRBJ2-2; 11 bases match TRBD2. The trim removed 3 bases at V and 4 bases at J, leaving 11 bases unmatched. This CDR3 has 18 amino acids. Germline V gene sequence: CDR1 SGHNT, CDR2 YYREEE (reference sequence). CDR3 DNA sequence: TGTGCCAGCAGCTCCGGGACTAGCGGCCCCGCTGGCACCGGGGAGCTGTTTTTT. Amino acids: CASSSGTSGPAGTGELFF.

As DNA, the CDR3 is TGTGCCAGCAGTTACTCGATCCAGGCCTATGGCTACACCTTC. It encodes CASSYSIQAYGYTF. V and J are TRBV6-5 and TRBJ1-2, with no clear D. This CDR3 has 14 residues. Trimming shortened V by 0 bases and J by 4 bases, and 9 bases separated the two germline ends. The germline gives CDR1 MNHEY, CDR2 SVGAGI.

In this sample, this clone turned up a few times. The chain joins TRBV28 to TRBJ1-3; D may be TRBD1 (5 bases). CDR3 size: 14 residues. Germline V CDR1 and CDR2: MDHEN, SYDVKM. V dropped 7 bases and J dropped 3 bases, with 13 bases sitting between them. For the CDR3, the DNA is TGTGCCAGCAAGCGATCCGGGGGTGGAAACACCATATATTTT. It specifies CASKRSGGGNTIYF.

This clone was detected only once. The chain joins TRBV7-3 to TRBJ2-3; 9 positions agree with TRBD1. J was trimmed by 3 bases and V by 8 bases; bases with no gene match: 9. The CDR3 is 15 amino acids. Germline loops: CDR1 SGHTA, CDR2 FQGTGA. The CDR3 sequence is CASRPPGQGTDTQYF. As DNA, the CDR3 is TGTGCCAGCCGCCCACCGGGACAGGGAACAGATACGCAGTATTTT.

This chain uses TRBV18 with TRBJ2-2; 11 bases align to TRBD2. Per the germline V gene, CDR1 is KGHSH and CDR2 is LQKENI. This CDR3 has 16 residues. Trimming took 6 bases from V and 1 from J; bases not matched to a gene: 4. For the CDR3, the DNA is TGTGCCAGCTCTCAAACTAGCGGGAGGAACACCGGGGAGCTGTTTTTT. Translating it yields CASSQTSGRNTGELFF.

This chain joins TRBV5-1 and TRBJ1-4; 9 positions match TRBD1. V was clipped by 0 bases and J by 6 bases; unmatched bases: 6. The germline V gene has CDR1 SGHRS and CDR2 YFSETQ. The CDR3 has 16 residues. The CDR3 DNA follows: TGCGCCAGCAGCTTGGTGTGGACAGGGGCCGATGAAAAACTGTTTTTT. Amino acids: CASSLVWTGADEKLFF.

The CDR3 DNA sequence: TGTGCCAGCTCACCATCAGCGGGGGGAAGATACAATGAGCAGTTCTTC. The encoded protein is CASSPSAGGRYNEQFF. The rearrangement links TRBV18 to TRBJ2-1; 9 bases line up with TRBD2. Germline trimming cut 2 bases from V and 4 bases from J; bases unmatched to any gene: 6. Germline values: CDR1 KGHSH, CDR2 LQKENI. The CDR3 is 16 amino acids. The complete variable domain, with remaining parts taken from reference TRBV18 and TRBJ2-1, reads NAGVMQNPRHLVRRRGQEARLRCSPMKGHSHVYWYRQLPEEGLKFMVYLQKENIIDESGMPKERFSAEFPKEGPSILRIQQVVRGDSAAYFCASSPSAGGRYNEQFFGPGTRLTVL.

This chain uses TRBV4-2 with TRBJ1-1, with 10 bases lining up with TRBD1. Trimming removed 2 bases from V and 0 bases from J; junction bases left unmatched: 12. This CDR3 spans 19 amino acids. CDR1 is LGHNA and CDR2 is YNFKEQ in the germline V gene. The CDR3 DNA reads TGTGCCAGCAGCCAAAAACTGGGGACAGGGGAGAAGATGAACACTGAAGCTTTCTTT. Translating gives CASSQKLGTGEKMNTEAFF.

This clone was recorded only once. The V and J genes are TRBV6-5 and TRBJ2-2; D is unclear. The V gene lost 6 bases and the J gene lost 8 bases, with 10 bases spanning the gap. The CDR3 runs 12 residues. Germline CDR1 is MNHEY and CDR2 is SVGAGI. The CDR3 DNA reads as TGTGCCAGCAGCCCGAGCTCGGGGGAGCTGTTTTTT. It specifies CASSPSSGELFF.

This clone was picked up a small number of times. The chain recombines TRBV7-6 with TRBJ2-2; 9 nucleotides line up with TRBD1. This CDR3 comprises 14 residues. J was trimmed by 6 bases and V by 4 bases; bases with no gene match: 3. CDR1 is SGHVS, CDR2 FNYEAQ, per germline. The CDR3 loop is CASSSGQGSGELFF. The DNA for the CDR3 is TGTGCCAGCAGCTCCGGACAGGGGTCCGGGGAGCTGTTTTTT. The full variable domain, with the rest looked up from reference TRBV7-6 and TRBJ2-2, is GAGVSQSPRYKVTKRGQDVALRCDPISGHVSLYWYRQALGQGPEFLTYFNYEAQQDKSGLPNDRFSAERPEGSISTLTIQRTEQRDSAMYRCASSSGQGSGELFFGEGSRLTVL.

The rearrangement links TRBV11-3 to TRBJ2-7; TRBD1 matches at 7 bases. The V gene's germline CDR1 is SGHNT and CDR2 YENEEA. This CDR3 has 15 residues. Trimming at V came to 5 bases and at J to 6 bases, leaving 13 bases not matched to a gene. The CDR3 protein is CASSPRQGATGEQYF. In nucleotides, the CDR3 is TGTGCCAGCAGCCCACGACAGGGAGCGACGGGCGAGCAGTACTTC. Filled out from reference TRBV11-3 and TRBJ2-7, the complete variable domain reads EAGVVQSPRYKIIEKKQPVAFWCNPISGHNTLYWYLQNLGQGPELLIRYENEEAVDDSQLPKDRFSAERLKGVDSTLKIQPAELGDSAVYLCASSPRQGATGEQYFGPGTRLTVT.

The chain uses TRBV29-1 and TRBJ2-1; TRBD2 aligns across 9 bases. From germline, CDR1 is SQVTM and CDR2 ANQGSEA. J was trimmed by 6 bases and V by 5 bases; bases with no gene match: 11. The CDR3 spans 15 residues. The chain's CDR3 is CSVNSGLAGPNEQFF. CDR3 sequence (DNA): TGCAGCGTTAATTCAGGGCTAGCGGGACCCAATGAGCAGTTCTTC.

CDR3 nucleotide sequence: TGTGCCAGCAGGGGGACAGGGAATGGCTACACCTTC. This gives the protein CASRGTGNGYTF. V and J are TRBV2 and TRBJ1-2; 9 nucleotides match TRBD1. The junction had 2 bases not matched to a gene; V was cut back by 6 bases and J by 6 bases. Germline CDR1 reads SNHLY; CDR2 reads FYNNEI. The length of the CDR3 is 12 residues. Variable domain in full (rest from reference TRBV2 and TRBJ1-2): EPEVTQTPSHQVTQMGQEVILRCVPISNHLYFYWYRQILGQKVEFLVSFYNNEISEKSEIFDDQFSVERPDGSNFTLKIRSTKLEDSAMYFCASRGTGNGYTFGSGTRLTVV.

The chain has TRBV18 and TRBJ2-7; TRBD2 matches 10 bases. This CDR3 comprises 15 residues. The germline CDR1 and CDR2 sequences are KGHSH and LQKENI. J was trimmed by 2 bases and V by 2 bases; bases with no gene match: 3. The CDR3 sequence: CASSPTSGVTYEQYF. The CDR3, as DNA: TGTGCCAGCTCACCAACTAGCGGGGTTACCTACGAGCAGTACTTC.

CDR3 region: CASSLVQTEKNTEAFF. CDR3 DNA sequence: TGCGCCAGCAGCTTGGTCCAGACAGAAAAGAACACTGAAGCTTTCTTT. The chain couples TRBV5-1 to TRBJ1-1; possible D gene TRBD1, 5 bases. CDR3 length: 16 amino acids. Per germline, CDR1 SGHRS and CDR2 YFSETQ. With 0 bases removed from V and 1 base from J, the gap between germline ends came to 13 bases. The full variable domain, its missing parts supplied by reference TRBV5-1 and TRBJ1-1, is KAGVTQTPRYLIKTRGQQVTLSCSPISGHRSVSWYQQTPGQGLQFLFEYFSETQRNKGNFPGRFSGRQFSNSRSEMNVSTLELGDSALYLCASSLVQTEKNTEAFFGQGTRLTVV.